The present TCR beta chain was sequenced within a study of naive and memory T cell subsets. General study points: Each distinct alpha or beta sequence counts as one clonotype.

This CDR3 contains 17 residues. Germline lookup yields CDR1 LNHNV and CDR2 YYDKDF (reference sequence). V trimming: 6 bases; J trimming: 0 bases; junction bases outside the gene matches: 13. An equimolar mix of two oligonucleotides served as the beta constant-region primer for TRBC1 and TRBC2. MiXCR was run by TCRdb on the UMI-ligation and nested PCR reads, yielding one entry per CDR3 protein. Of 150,000 or so distinct CDR3 sequences in the sample, approximately 15% were seen once. On this clonotype: Its antigen is currently unknown.

J is TRBJ2-7 and V is TRBV15; TRBD1 agrees at 8 bases. The sequenced sample was naive CD4+ T cells from blood. The sequence came from a human donor in good health. In DNA form, the CDR3 reads TGTGCCACCAGAGGTGTACCGGGACAGGAATACTCCTACGAGCAGTACTTC. Protein product: CATRGVPGQEYSYEQYF.